Detailed here is one TCR beta chain. Its matching antigen is unknown. This specimen belongs to a study of PD-L1 blockade in urothelial cancer. In the study overall: Blood analysis was done at 3 weeks (second dose) and 6 weeks after treatment began. Across blood samples, T cells had a median count of 141,255. The study's findings and limits: Larger 3-week expansion of tumor-associated blood clones was seen in durable-benefit patients.

TCRdb's table, derived via immunoSEQ multiplex PCR, lists solely in-frame clones and lacks some. The sample shows about 28,000 clones, approximately 79% of them seen only once. The V segment lost 0 bases and the J segment 7 bases; nucleotides outside the gene matches: 5. This CDR3 has 16 amino acids. Per germline, CDR1 SGHRS and CDR2 YFSETQ. The specimen comprised PBMCs, sampled around atezolizumab (anti-PD-L1) treatment. The chain employs TRBV5-1 and TRBJ2-1; 12 nucleotides align to TRBD2. This TCR derives from a man in his forties or fifties with urothelial cancer. The CDR3: CASSLASGRAGNEQFF. The DNA for the CDR3 is TGCGCCAGCAGCTTGGCTAGCGGGAGGGCCGGAAATGAGCAGTTCTTC.